The 11 T cell receptor beta chains reported below all come from one sample, sequenced in a study of OX40 agonist ivuxolimab in advanced cancers. Sequenced by immunoSEQ multiplex PCR; TCRdb stores in-frame clones only, minus some. The data show tens of thousands of clones, with 84% seen just once and 15% to 20% held by the top ten. This sample comprised CD4+ or CD8+ T cells sorted from blood, obtained in a trial of the OX40 agonist ivuxolimab. The receptors come from an adult with an advanced solid tumor such as melanoma, head and neck, liver or kidney cancer.

Relative to its sample, this clone is medium-sized. Other nucleotide sequences from this sample produce the same CDR3. The V call is TRBV7-3, the J call TRBJ2-1; D might be TRBD1 (6 bases). V lost 0 bases, J lost 4 bases, and 7 bases lay in between. The CDR3 is made up of 14 amino acids. Germline V lookup: CDR1 SGHTA, CDR2 FQGTGA. CDR3 region: CASSLTGQYNEQFF. CDR3 DNA sequence: TGTGCCAGCAGCTTAACTGGACAGTACAATGAGCAGTTCTTC.

The rearrangement links TRBV19 to TRBJ1-2, with no clear D. V was cut by 2 bases and J by 5 bases, with 12 bases left in between. The CDR3 totals 14 residues. Per germline, CDR1 LNHDA and CDR2 SQIVND (reference sequence). This chain's CDR3 is CASSIRGAGYGYTF. CDR3 DNA sequence: TGTGCCAGTAGTATACGCGGCGCGGGGTATGGCTACACCTTC. The full variable domain, rest sourced from reference TRBV19 and TRBJ1-2, is DGGITQSPKYLFRKEGQNVTLSCEQNLNHDAMYWYRQDPGQGLRLIYYSQIVNDFQKGDIAEGYSVSREKKESFPLTVTSAQKNPTAFYLCASSIRGAGYGYTFGSGTRLTVV.

This chain uses TRBV5-6 with TRBJ2-1; perhaps TRBD1 as D (5 bases). Germline values: CDR1 SGHDT, CDR2 YYEEEE. The CDR3 is made up of 15 amino acids. V was pared by 2 bases and J by 6 bases, with 15 bases between. The DNA of the CDR3 is TGTGCCAGCAGCTTAGGGGTAACCCTGGGCAATGAGCAGTTCTTC. Amino acids: CASSLGVTLGNEQFF.

The chain joins TRBV9 to TRBJ2-1, with TRBD2 matching over 11 bases. Germline V gives CDR1 SGDLS, CDR2 YYNGEE. V shed 2 bases and J 8 bases; nucleotides not matched to a gene: 12. The CDR3 is 17 residues long. The CDR3, as DNA: TGTGCCAGCAGCGTGGGTATGACTAGCGGGACCCTCGATGAGCAGTTCTTC. Amino acid sequence: CASSVGMTSGTLDEQFF.

This rearrangement joins TRBV28 to TRBJ2-5; the match to TRBD2 covers 12 bases. The junction had 4 bases not matched to a gene; V was cut back by 1 base and J by 4 bases. This CDR3 is 16 amino acids long. In germline, CDR1 is MDHEN, CDR2 SYDVKM. CDR3 amino acids: CASSLYRLAGAETQYF. The DNA of the CDR3 is TGTGCCAGCAGTTTATATCGACTAGCGGGAGCAGAGACCCAGTACTTC.

The chain combines TRBV19 with TRBJ1-1; D uncertain. The V end was cut by 5 bases, the J end by 4 bases, with 11 bases between. CDR1 is LNHDA, CDR2 SQIVND, per germline (reference sequence). There are 13 residues in the CDR3. CDR3 bases: TGTGCCAGTAGTTCGCGGCGGGGCACTGAAGCTTTCTTT. Translating gives CASSSRRGTEAFF.

The chain is built from TRBV19 and TRBJ1-5, with D possibly being TRBD1 (6 bases). CDR3 length equals 16 residues. Germline V gene sequence: CDR1 LNHDA, CDR2 SQIVND (reference sequence). Trimming shortened V by 7 bases and J by 1 base, and 17 bases separated the two germline ends. CDR3 loop: CASIEWGGASNQPQHF. Here the CDR3 DNA reads TGTGCCAGTATCGAGTGGGGGGGCGCAAGCAATCAGCCCCAGCATTTT.

This clone was seen just once. V usage is TRBV11-3 and J usage is TRBJ2-7, with D perhaps being TRBD1 or TRBD2 (5 bases each). From germline, CDR1 is SGHNT and CDR2 YENEEA. Trimming shortened V by 1 base and J by 5 bases, and 6 bases separated the two germline ends. The CDR3 totals 12 residues. The CDR3 is CASSLVGDEQYF. CDR3 nucleotides: TGTGCCAGCAGCTTAGTGGGGGACGAGCAGTACTTC.

The genes are TRBV5-1 and TRBJ2-3, with TRBD2 as a possible D gene (6 bases). V lost 1 base and J lost 2, with 11 bases in between. The germline V gene has CDR1 SGHRS and CDR2 YFSETQ. CDR3 length: 15 residues. The CDR3 DNA reads TGCGCCAGCAGCTTGCTGGGGGGATTCACAGATACGCAGTATTTT. Protein sequence: CASSLLGGFTDTQYF.

This clone occurred a few times. V usage is TRBV19 and J usage is TRBJ1-1; 8 bases agree with TRBD1. Germline V gene sequence: CDR1 LNHDA, CDR2 SQIVND (reference sequence). V shed 7 bases and J 2 bases; nucleotides not matched to a gene: 9. This CDR3 is built from 15 residues. The CDR3 sequence: CASTETDRANTEAFF. CDR3 DNA: TGTGCCAGTACCGAAACGGACAGGGCCAACACTGAAGCTTTCTTT.

This chain uses TRBV7-3 with TRBJ1-1, with a weak D call TRBD1 (5 bases). CDR3 length: 13 residues. V was clipped by 4 bases and J by 6 bases, with 12 bases between them. The germline V gene encodes CDR1 SGHTA and CDR2 FQGTGA. CDR3 nucleotides: TGTGCCAGCAGCTCGGCGCGGGACTCTGAAGCTTTCTTT. This sequence encodes CASSSARDSEAFF. Full variable domain (outside the CDR3, taken from reference TRBV7-3 and TRBJ1-1): GAGVSQTPSNKVTEKGKYVELRCDPISGHTALYWYRQSLGQGPEFLIYFQGTGAADDSGLPNDRFFAVRPEGSVSTLKIQRTERGDSAVYLCASSSARDSEAFFGQGTRLTVV.